This TCR beta chain was sequenced for a study of T-cell reconstitution after alpha-beta-depleted transplantation in children. Unique molecular identifiers were incorporated during preparation of the TCRbeta library. Each CDR3 protein is one row after TCRdb ran MiXCR on the PCR reads. The sample carries about 420,000 distinct CDR3 sequences, about 11% recorded once. This clonotype was seen repeatedly, ten times or more. The CDR3 length is 11 residues. The V and J ends lost 3 bases and 8 bases respectively, with 5 bases between them. The sequences come from PBMCs from the stem cell graft donor, collected from the stem cell graft. The chain uses TRBV12-3 or TRBV12-4 and TRBJ2-1; no reliable D call. The receptor was derived from a human donor who donated a stem cell graft to a child with acute myeloid leukemia. This chain's CDR3 is CASSFGDEQFF. The DNA for the CDR3 is TGTGCCAGCAGTTTTGGGGATGAGCAGTTCTTC.